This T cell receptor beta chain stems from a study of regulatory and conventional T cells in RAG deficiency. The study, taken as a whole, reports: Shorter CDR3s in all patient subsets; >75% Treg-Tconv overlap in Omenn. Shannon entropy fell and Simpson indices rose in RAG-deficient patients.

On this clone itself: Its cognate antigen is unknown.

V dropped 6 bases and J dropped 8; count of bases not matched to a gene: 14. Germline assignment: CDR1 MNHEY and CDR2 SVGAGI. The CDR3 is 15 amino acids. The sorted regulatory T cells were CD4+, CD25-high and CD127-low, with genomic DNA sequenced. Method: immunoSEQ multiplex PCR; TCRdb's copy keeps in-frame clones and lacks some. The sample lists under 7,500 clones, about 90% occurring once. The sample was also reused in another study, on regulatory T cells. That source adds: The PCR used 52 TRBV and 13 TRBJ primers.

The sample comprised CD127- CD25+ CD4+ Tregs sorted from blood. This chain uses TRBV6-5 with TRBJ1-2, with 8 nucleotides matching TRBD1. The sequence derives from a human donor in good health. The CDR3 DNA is TGTGCCAGCAGGCCCTTTACAGGGGGATCTTTGGGCTACACCTTC. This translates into CASRPFTGGSLGYTF.